The 16 T cell receptor beta chains below all came from one sample that was sequenced in a study of T cells in Graves' hyperthyroidism and ophthalmopathy (dated by TCRdb to between 2018 and 2021). Library creation used multiplex PCR. Sequencing was performed on an Illumina HiSeq 2000. Amplification of TCR beta CDR3 regions was carried out from RNA transcripts. The TCR CDR3 was subjected to a first round of RT-PCR using the HTBI primer set and the Qiagen OneStep RT-PCR kit. TCRdb reran the public reads through fastp at Q25 and MiXCR, keeping productive beta chains. Each CDR3 protein appears once, grouped with its most common genes and DNA. This sample has 550,000 to 600,000 distinct CDR3 sequences in its table, and 13% to 15% of those were observed once. The ten biggest clones cover 7% to 9% of the sample. The sequencing sample was made of blood. The receptors come from a woman aged 18-30 years with Graves' ophthalmopathy.

This clonotype was counted many times. The chain recombines TRBV12-3 or TRBV12-4 with TRBJ2-7, with 10 bases fitting TRBD1. The CDR3 has 14 residues. The V gene end was trimmed by 4 bases and the J gene end by 3 bases; junction bases not matched to a gene: 3. The CDR3 DNA reads TGTGCCAGCAGTTGGGGACAGGGGATCTACGAGCAGTACTTC. Translated, it gives CASSWGQGIYEQYF.

CDR3 bases: TGTGCCATCAGTGAGTCGACAGGGGCTGGGGCCAACGTCCTGACTTTC. Protein: CAISESTGAGANVLTF. The chain employs TRBV10-3 and TRBJ2-6, with TRBD1 matching 8 bases. The germline CDR1 and CDR2 sequences are ENHRY and SYGVKD. Trimming cost V 0 bases and J 2 bases; bases outside gene matches: 0. The length of the CDR3 is 16 residues.

This clonotype has a handful of counts. The CDR3 bases are TGTGCCAGCAGTTTTAGCGGGGCCCTCGGTCCGCAGTTCTTC. Protein product: CASSFSGALGPQFF. The chain combines TRBV12-3 or TRBV12-4 with TRBJ2-1; 8 nucleotides line up with TRBD2. CDR3 length: 14 amino acids. J lost 12 bases, V lost 3 bases, and 10 bases had no gene match.

This clonotype came up many times. The chain uses TRBV5-1 and TRBJ1-6; tentative D call: TRBD1 (6 bases). Germline-derived CDR1 and CDR2 are SGHRS and YFSETQ. CDR3 length: 15 amino acids. The germline V and J ends were trimmed by 4 bases and 7 bases, with 15 bases remaining between them. DNA for the CDR3: TGCGCCAGCAGCCTACAGGGAAGCGCGAATTCACCCCTCCACTTT. Residues: CASSLQGSANSPLHF.

This clonotype was counted between two and nine times. The chain carries TRBV29-1 and TRBJ2-7; 11 bases align to TRBD2. CDR1 SQVTM and CDR2 ANQGSEA come from the germline V gene. CDR3 length: 18 amino acids. V was clipped by 0 bases and J by 2 bases; unmatched bases: 12. CDR3 in DNA: TGCAGCGTTGAAGAAGACATAGCCGGGACTAGCGGTCCCTACGAGCAGTACTTC. Its translation is CSVEEDIAGTSGPYEQYF.

This clonotype was recorded many times. The chain is built from TRBV20-1 and TRBJ2-1; D may be TRBD1 (6 bases). Trimming stripped 6 bases from V and 0 bases from J, with 12 bases between. Per the germline V gene, CDR1 is DFQATT and CDR2 is SNEGSKA (reference sequence). This CDR3 contains 14 residues. In nucleotides, the CDR3 is TGCAGTGCCAGGGGAATCAGCTCCTACAATGAGCAGTTCTTC. Protein sequence: CSARGISSYNEQFF.

This clonotype was found many times. The genes are TRBV28 and TRBJ1-4, with a possible D match to TRBD1 (5 bases). Trimming left V 7 bases short and J 3 bases short, with 21 bases between. CDR1 and CDR2 (germline): MDHEN, SYDVKM. The CDR3 loop spans 17 amino acids. CDR3 loop: CASNPGAGQASNEKLFF. CDR3 nucleotide sequence: TGTGCCAGCAACCCCGGGGCAGGGCAGGCCTCTAATGAAAAACTGTTTTTT.

This clonotype occurred many times. The chain is built from TRBV10-3 and TRBJ1-1; TRBD1 agrees at 7 bases. CDR3 size: 13 residues. V trimming: 2 bases; J trimming: 8 bases; junction bases outside the gene matches: 5. Germline V gene sequence: CDR1 ENHRY, CDR2 SYGVKD. CDR3 sequence reads: CAISEPEQGEAFF. CDR3 in DNA: TGTGCCATCAGTGAGCCCGAACAGGGGGAAGCTTTCTTT.

DNA for the CDR3: TGTGCCATCAGTTTGGGGGGCTTGAACACTGAAGCTTTCTTT. It specifies CAISLGGLNTEAFF. The rearrangement links TRBV10-3 to TRBJ1-1; tentatively, D is TRBD1 (6 bases). The CDR3 contains 14 residues. Germline V CDR1 and CDR2: ENHRY, SYGVKD. Trimming shortened V by 5 bases and J by 0 bases, and 10 bases separated the two germline ends.

This clonotype was counted a few times. The J gene is TRBJ1-2, the V gene TRBV5-1; a weak D match, TRBD1 (6 bases). Trimming took 3 bases from V and 4 from J, leaving 10 bases between them. This CDR3 has 13 residues. The germline V gene encodes CDR1 SGHRS and CDR2 YFSETQ. The CDR3 sequence is CASSSDSIYGYTF. CDR3 coding DNA: TGCGCCAGCAGCTCGGACAGCATCTATGGCTACACCTTC. Variable domain in full (rest from reference TRBV5-1 and TRBJ1-2): KAGVTQTPRYLIKTRGQQVTLSCSPISGHRSVSWYQQTPGQGLQFLFEYFSETQRNKGNFPGRFSGRQFSNSRSEMNVSTLELGDSALYLCASSSDSIYGYTFGSGTRLTVV.

In this sample, this clonotype turned up a few times. The J gene is TRBJ1-1, the V gene TRBV11-3, with 7 bases identical to TRBD1. This CDR3 is built from 16 residues. From germline, CDR1 is SGHNT and CDR2 YENEEA. V gave up 2 bases and J gave up 1 base; unmatched junction bases: 7. CDR3 region: CASSLRRGRGNTEAFF. The CDR3 DNA reads TGTGCCAGCAGCTTAAGGAGGGGGCGAGGGAACACTGAAGCTTTCTTT. The variable domain in full, with the rest retrieved from reference TRBV11-3 and TRBJ1-1, is EAGVVQSPRYKIIEKKQPVAFWCNPISGHNTLYWYLQNLGQGPELLIRYENEEAVDDSQLPKDRFSAERLKGVDSTLKIQPAELGDSAVYLCASSLRRGRGNTEAFFGQGTRLTVV.

This clonotype was counted only a few times. The genes are TRBV5-1 and TRBJ2-7; TRBD1 might be the D (5 bases). CDR3 size: 15 residues. V was cut by 2 bases and J by 5 bases, with 17 bases left in between. The germline CDR1 and CDR2 sequences are SGHRS and YFSETQ. This chain's CDR3 is CASSLAGPRQHEQYF. The CDR3, as DNA: TGCGCCAGCAGCTTAGCAGGGCCCCGTCAGCACGAGCAGTACTTC.

This chain connects TRBV4-2 to TRBJ2-3; 10 bases map to TRBD2. The CDR3 is 17 residues long. The germline V gene has CDR1 LGHNA and CDR2 YNFKEQ. Germline trimming cut 3 bases from V and 3 bases from J; bases unmatched to any gene: 9. The CDR3 loop reads CASSQIEASGRTDTQYF. In DNA form, the CDR3 reads TGTGCCAGCAGCCAGATCGAAGCTAGCGGGAGAACAGATACGCAGTATTTT.

This clonotype was seen at least ten times. The genes are TRBV30 and TRBJ1-2; D is undetermined. Germline CDR1 GTSNPN, CDR2 SVGIG (reference sequence). Trimming took off 2 bases at V and 3 bases at J, with 16 bases between the two ends. There are 15 residues in the CDR3. The CDR3 DNA is TGTGCCTGGAGTATTGGCAGGCCCACAGACTATGGCTACACCTTC. Its protein product is CAWSIGRPTDYGYTF.

This clonotype was seen more than once but under ten times. The V and J genes are TRBV11-3 and TRBJ1-3; TRBD1 matches 10 bases. CDR1 is SGHNT, CDR2 YENEEA, per germline. The CDR3 extends over 16 amino acids. V gave up 4 bases and J gave up 0 bases; unmatched junction bases: 3. CDR3 residues: CASSWGQGSSGNTIYF. Here the CDR3 DNA reads TGTGCCAGCAGCTGGGGACAGGGGTCCTCTGGAAACACCATATATTTT.

As for this clonotype: A much larger clone lies one base from this, so it may be a read error. The chain recombines TRBV28 with TRBJ1-5; a weak D match, TRBD1 (6 bases). Per the germline V gene, CDR1 is MDHEN and CDR2 is SYDVKM. This CDR3 is 16 amino acids long. V was trimmed by 5 bases and J by 2 bases, leaving 16 bases between them. CDR3 sequence reads: CASSLKGGLRNQPQHF. The DNA for the CDR3 is TGTGCCAGCAGTCTCAAGGGGGGGCTCCGCAATCAGCCCCAGCATTTT.